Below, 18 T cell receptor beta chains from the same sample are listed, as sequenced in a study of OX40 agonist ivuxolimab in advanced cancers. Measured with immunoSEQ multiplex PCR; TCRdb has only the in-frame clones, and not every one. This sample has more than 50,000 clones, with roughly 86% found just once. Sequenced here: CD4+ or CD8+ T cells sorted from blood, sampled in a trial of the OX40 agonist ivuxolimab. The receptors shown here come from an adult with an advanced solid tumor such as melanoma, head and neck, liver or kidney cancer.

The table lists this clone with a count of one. CDR3 nucleotide sequence: TGTGCCAGCAGTTCCTCTAGCTTTTCGCAGTATTTT. Residues: CASSSSSFSQYF. J is TRBJ2-3 and V is TRBV6-5; D may be TRBD2 (5 bases). Trimming left V 4 bases short and J 10 bases short, with 12 bases between. CDR1 MNHEY and CDR2 SVGAGI come from the germline V gene. The CDR3 loop spans 12 amino acids.

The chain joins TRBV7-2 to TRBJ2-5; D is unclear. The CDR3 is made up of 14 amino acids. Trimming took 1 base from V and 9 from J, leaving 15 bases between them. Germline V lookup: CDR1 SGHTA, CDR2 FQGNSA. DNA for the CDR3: TGTGCCAGCAGCTTAGACCCCTCTACTCAGGCCCAGTACTTC. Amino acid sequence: CASSLDPSTQAQYF.

CDR3 bases: TGTGCCAGCAGCTTAAACGGTGGTAGGCCAGATACGCAGTATTTT. Translation gives CASSLNGGRPDTQYF. The J gene is TRBJ2-3, the V gene TRBV7-2; D is ambiguous. Between the trimmed V and J ends, which lost 2 bases and 4 bases, there was a span of 13 bases. The germline CDR1 and CDR2 sequences are SGHTA and FQGNSA. The CDR3 has 15 amino acids.

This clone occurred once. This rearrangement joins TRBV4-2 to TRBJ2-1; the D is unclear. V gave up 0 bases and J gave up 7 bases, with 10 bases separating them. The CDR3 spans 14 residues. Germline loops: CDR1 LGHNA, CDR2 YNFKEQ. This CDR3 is CASSQETPGNEQFF. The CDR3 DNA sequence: TGTGCCAGCAGCCAAGAGACTCCCGGTAATGAGCAGTTCTTC.

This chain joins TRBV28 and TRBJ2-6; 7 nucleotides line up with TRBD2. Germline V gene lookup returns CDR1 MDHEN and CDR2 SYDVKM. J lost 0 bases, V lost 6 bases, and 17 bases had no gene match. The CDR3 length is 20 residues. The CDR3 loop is CASSPLLGGSKDSGANVLTF. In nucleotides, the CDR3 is TGTGCCAGCAGCCCTTTATTGGGGGGGAGTAAGGACTCTGGGGCCAACGTCCTGACTTTC. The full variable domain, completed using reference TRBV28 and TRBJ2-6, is DVKVTQSSRYLVKRTGEKVFLECVQDMDHENMFWYRQDPGLGLRLIYFSYDVKMKEKGDIPEGYSVSREKKERFSLILESASTNQTSMYLCASSPLLGGSKDSGANVLTFGAGSRLTVL.

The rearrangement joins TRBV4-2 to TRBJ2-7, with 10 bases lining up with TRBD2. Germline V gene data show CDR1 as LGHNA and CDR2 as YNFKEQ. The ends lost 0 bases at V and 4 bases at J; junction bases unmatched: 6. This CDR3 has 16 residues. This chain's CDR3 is CASSQDGIAGGYEQYF. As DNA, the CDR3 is TGTGCCAGCAGCCAAGATGGAATAGCGGGGGGTTACGAGCAGTACTTC.

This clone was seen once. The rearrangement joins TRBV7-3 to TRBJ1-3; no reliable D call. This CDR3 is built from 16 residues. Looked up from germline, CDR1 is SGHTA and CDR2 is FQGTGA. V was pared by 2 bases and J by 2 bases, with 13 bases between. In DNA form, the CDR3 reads TGTGCCAGCAGCTTATTGGGGATTGGTACTGGAAACACCATATATTTT. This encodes CASSLLGIGTGNTIYF.

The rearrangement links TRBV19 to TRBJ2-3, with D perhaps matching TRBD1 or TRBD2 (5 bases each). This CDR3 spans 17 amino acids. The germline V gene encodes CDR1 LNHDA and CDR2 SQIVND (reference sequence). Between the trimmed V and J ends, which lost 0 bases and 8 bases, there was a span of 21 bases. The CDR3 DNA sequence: TGTGCCAGTAGTATAGACCACGGCCCAAAGGAGAGGGGTACGCAGTATTTT. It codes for CASSIDHGPKERGTQYF.

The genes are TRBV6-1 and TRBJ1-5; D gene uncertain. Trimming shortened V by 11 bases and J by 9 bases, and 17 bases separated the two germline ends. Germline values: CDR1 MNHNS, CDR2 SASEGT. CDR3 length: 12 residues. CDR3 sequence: CAGWAGEGPQHF. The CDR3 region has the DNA TGTGCCGGCTGGGCAGGAGAAGGGCCCCAGCATTTT.

CDR3 coding DNA: TGTGCCAGCAGCTCAACCGGACAGGGGGCGAGGGGCTACACCTTC. It is translated as CASSSTGQGARGYTF. The chain combines TRBV7-2 with TRBJ1-2; the match to TRBD1 covers 11 bases. Germline V gives CDR1 SGHTA, CDR2 FQGNSA. Trimming took 4 bases from V and 8 from J; bases not matched to a gene: 9. This CDR3 contains 15 residues.

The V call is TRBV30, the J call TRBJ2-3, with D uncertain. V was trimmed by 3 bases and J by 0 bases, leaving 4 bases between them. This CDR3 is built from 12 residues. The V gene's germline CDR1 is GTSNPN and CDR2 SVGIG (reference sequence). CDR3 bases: TGTGCCTGGAGGGTCAGCACAGATACGCAGTATTTT. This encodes CAWRVSTDTQYF.

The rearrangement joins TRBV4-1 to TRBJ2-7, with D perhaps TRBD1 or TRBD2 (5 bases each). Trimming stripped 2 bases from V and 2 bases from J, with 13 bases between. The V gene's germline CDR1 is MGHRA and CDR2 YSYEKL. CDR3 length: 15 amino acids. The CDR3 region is CASSQFGTGPYEQYF. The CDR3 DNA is TGCGCCAGCAGCCAATTTGGGACGGGGCCCTACGAGCAGTACTTC.

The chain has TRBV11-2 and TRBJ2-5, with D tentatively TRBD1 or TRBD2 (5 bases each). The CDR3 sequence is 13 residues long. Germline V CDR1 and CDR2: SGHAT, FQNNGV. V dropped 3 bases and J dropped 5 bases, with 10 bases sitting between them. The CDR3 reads CASSLGDRETQYF. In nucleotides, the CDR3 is TGTGCCAGCAGCTTGGGGGACCGGGAGACCCAGTACTTC.

CDR3 sequence (DNA): TGTGCCAGCAGTCCCCGGGCCGGGGGGGCAAACACCGGGGAGCTGTTTTTT. It yields the protein CASSPRAGGANTGELFF. The chain is built from TRBV7-8 and TRBJ2-2; 8 bases map to TRBD2. This CDR3 is built from 17 residues. The germline V gene encodes CDR1 SGHVS and CDR2 FQNEAQ. V dropped 6 bases and J dropped 2; count of bases not matched to a gene: 11.

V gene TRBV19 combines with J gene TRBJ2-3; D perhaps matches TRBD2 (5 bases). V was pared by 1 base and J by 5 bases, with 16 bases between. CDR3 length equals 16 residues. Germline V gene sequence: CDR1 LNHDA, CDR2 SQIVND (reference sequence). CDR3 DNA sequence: TGTGCCAGTAGTATAGGGAGTCTAGCTTCTGGAGATACGCAGTATTTT. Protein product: CASSIGSLASGDTQYF.

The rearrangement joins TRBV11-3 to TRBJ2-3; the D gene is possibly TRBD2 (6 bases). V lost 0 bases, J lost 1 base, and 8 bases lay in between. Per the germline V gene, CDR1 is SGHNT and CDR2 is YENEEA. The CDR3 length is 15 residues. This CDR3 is CASSLDSGGTDTQYF. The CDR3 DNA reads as TGTGCCAGCAGCTTAGATAGCGGCGGCACAGATACGCAGTATTTT. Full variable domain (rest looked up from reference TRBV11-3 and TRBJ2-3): EAGVVQSPRYKIIEKKQPVAFWCNPISGHNTLYWYLQNLGQGPELLIRYENEEAVDDSQLPKDRFSAERLKGVDSTLKIQPAELGDSAVYLCASSLDSGGTDTQYFGPGTRLTVL.

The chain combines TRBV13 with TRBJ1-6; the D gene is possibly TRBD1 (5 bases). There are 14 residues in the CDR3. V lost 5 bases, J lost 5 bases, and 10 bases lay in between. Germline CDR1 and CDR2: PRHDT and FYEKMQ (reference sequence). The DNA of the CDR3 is TGTGCCAGCAGCAAGGGACTCCATAATTCACCCCTCCACTTT. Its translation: CASSKGLHNSPLHF.

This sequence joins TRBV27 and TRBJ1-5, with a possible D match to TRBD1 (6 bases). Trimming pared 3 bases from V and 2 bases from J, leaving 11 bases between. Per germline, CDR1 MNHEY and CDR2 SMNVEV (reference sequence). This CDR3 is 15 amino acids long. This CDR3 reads CASSLGGFGNQPQHF. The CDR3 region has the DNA TGTGCCAGCAGTTTGGGGGGCTTTGGCAATCAGCCCCAGCATTTT.